Described below is a single T cell receptor (beta chain) sequence and its context. Germline V lookup: CDR1 MDHEN, CDR2 SYDVKM. This CDR3 region has 11 residues. V shed 4 bases and J shed 10 bases, with 10 bases lying between them. This record belongs to a study of CD8+ T cells in alopecia areata. Cell sorting was applied to PBMCs, and CD4+ and CD8+ T cells were collected. RNA was isolated and reverse transcribed to cDNA, the sequencing template. The data were produced by immunoSEQ multiplex PCR, yet TCRdb's version contains in-frame clones alone and is incomplete. Among approximately 180,000 clones listed, roughly 60% were seen once.

The J gene is TRBJ1-2, the V gene TRBV28; TRBD1 is a possible D gene (5 bases). The source is a human donor with alopecia areata. The specimen was CD4+ T cells sorted from blood, collected at week 0. The DNA for the CDR3 is TGTGCCAGCAGTTATACAGGTTTCTACACCTTC. Protein: CASSYTGFYTF.